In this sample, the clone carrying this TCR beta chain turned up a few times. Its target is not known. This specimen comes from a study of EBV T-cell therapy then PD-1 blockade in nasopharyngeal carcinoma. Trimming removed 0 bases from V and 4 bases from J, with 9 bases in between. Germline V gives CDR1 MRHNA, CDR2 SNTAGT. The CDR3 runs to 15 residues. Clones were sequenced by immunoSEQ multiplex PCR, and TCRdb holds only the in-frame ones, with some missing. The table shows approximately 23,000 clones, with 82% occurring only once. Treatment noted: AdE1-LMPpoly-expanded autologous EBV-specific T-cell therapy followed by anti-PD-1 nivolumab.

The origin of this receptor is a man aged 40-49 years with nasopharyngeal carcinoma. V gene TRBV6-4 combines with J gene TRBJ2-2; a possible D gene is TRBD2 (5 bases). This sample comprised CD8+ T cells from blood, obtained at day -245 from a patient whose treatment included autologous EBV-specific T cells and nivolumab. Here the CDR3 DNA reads TGTGCCAGCAGTGACTCTGAGGGAAGCACCGGGGAGCTGTTTTTT. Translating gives CASSDSEGSTGELFF.